These 8 T cell receptor beta chains came from one sample sequenced in a study of T cell responses to AZD1222 COVID-19 vaccine. Assay: immunoSEQ multiplex PCR; the TCRdb copy retains only in-frame clones and omits some. The repertoire includes 74,000 or so clones, around 83% of them detected once, and around 13% sits in the top ten. The sample consisted of peripheral blood, taken on day 0 of AZD1222 vaccination. Receptor source: an adult in good health.

The rearrangement uses TRBV3-1 (or the pseudogene TRBV3-2) and TRBJ2-5; TRBD2 matches at 13 bases. The V segment lost 1 base and the J segment 2 bases; nucleotides outside the gene matches: 7. Germline assignment: CDR1 LGHDT and CDR2 YNNKEL (reference sequence). This CDR3 is built from 18 residues. The CDR3 loop reads CASSQVKTSGGTQETQYF. The CDR3 region has the DNA TGTGCCAGCAGCCAAGTTAAGACTAGCGGGGGGACACAAGAGACCCAGTACTTC.

The V call is TRBV5-4, the J call TRBJ2-5; 9 nucleotides line up with TRBD1. From germline, CDR1 is SGHNT and CDR2 YYREEE (reference sequence). The CDR3 totals 15 residues. V was pared by 2 bases and J by 3 bases, with 5 bases of the junction left unmatched. The CDR3 reads CASSFSGTGKETQYF. CDR3 nucleotide sequence: TGTGCCAGCAGCTTTTCCGGGACAGGGAAAGAGACCCAGTACTTC. The variable domain in full, completed from reference TRBV5-4 and TRBJ2-5, reads ETGVTQSPTHLIKTRGQQVTLRCSSQSGHNTVSWYQQALGQGPQFIFQYYREEENGRGNFPPRFSGLQFPNYSSELNVNALELDDSALYLCASSFSGTGKETQYFGPGTRLLVL.

The CDR3 nucleotides are TGTGCCAGCAGCCTTAGCGCCGGGGGAACAGATACGCAGTATTTT. Translation gives CASSLSAGGTDTQYF. This chain uses TRBV3-1 (or the pseudogene TRBV3-2) with TRBJ2-3, with a weak D call TRBD2 (6 bases). Germline V gene data show CDR1 as LGHDT and CDR2 as YNNKEL (reference sequence). Trimming stripped 4 bases from V and 3 bases from J, with 14 bases between. The CDR3 is 15 residues long.

This clone was picked up a small number of times. The rearrangement links TRBV21-1 to TRBJ2-5; TRBD1 is the table's D call and was not checked against the DNA. TRBV21-1 is a pseudogene locus. The CDR3 covers 17 residues. The CDR3 reads CASSRCGLAGGEETQYF. CDR3 bases: TGTGCCAGCAGCCGGTGCGGTCTGGCAGGGGGCGAAGAGACCCAGTACTTC.

CDR3 loop: CASSHRGTVSTEAFF. The DNA of the CDR3 is TGTGCCAGCAGCCACAGGGGAACAGTGAGCACTGAAGCTTTCTTT. This chain joins TRBV6-5 and TRBJ1-1; 7 nucleotides align to TRBD1. This CDR3 contains 15 residues. V shed 6 bases, J shed 4 bases, and the junction held 11 bases outside the gene matches. The germline CDR1 and CDR2 sequences are MNHEY and SVGAGI.

This CDR3 is CASSSGQNQPQHF. The CDR3 DNA follows: TGCGCCAGCAGTTCTGGACAGAATCAGCCCCAGCATTTT. This rearrangement joins TRBV5-1 to TRBJ1-5, with D possibly matching TRBD1 (6 bases). Germline V CDR1 and CDR2: SGHRS, YFSETQ. The CDR3 totals 13 residues. V was trimmed by 5 bases and J by 4 bases, leaving 10 bases between them.

This clone was recorded only once. The J gene is TRBJ1-1, the V gene TRBV9; D might be TRBD1 (5 bases). The CDR3 has 15 amino acids. Trimming took off 4 bases at V and 2 bases at J, with 15 bases between the two ends. Germline CDR1 reads SGDLS; CDR2 reads YYNGEE. The CDR3 DNA reads TGTGCCAGCAGCCAAAACCTGGGGGGTAACACTGAAGCTTTCTTT. The encoded protein is CASSQNLGGNTEAFF. Variable domain in full (rest from reference TRBV9 and TRBJ1-1): DSGVTQTPKHLITATGQRVTLRCSPRSGDLSVYWYQQSLDQGLQFLIQYYNGEERAKGNILERFSAQQFPDLHSELNLSSLELGDSALYFCASSQNLGGNTEAFFGQGTRLTVV.

The chain links TRBV19 to TRBJ2-3; unclear D gene. The CDR3 runs 13 residues. The V gene's germline CDR1 is LNHDA and CDR2 SQIVND (reference sequence). With 1 base removed from V and 4 bases from J, the gap between germline ends came to 6 bases. CDR3 region: CASSIGAPDTQYF. In DNA, the CDR3 is TGTGCCAGTAGTATAGGGGCCCCAGATACGCAGTATTTT. The whole variable domain, filled in from reference TRBV19 and TRBJ2-3, reads DGGITQSPKYLFRKEGQNVTLSCEQNLNHDAMYWYRQDPGQGLRLIYYSQIVNDFQKGDIAEGYSVSREKKESFPLTVTSAQKNPTAFYLCASSIGAPDTQYFGPGTRLTVL.